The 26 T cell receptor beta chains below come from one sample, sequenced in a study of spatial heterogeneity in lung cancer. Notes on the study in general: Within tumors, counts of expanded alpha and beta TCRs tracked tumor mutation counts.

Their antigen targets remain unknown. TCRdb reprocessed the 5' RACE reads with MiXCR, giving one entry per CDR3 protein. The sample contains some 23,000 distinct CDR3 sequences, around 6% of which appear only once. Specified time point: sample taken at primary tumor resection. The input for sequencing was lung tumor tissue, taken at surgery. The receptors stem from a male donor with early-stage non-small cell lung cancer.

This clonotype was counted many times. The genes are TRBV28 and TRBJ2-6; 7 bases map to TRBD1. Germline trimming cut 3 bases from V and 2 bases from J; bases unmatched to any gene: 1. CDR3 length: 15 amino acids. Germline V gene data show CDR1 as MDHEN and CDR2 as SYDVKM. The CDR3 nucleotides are TGTGCCAGCAGTTTCCAGGGGGCTGGGGCCAACGTCCTGACTTTC. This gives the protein CASSFQGAGANVLTF.

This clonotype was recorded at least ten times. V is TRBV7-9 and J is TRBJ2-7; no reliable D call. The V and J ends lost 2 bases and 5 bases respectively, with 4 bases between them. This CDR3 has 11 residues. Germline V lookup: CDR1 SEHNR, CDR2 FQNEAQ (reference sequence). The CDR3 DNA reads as TGTGCCAGCAGCTTAAGAGACGAGCAGTACTTC. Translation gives CASSLRDEQYF.

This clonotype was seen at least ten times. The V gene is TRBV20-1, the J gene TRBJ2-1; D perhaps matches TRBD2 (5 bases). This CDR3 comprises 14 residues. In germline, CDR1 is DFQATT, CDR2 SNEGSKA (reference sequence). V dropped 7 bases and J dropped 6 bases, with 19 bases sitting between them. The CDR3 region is CSEGLAQVGNEQFF. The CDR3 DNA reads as TGCAGTGAGGGCCTAGCCCAAGTGGGCAATGAGCAGTTCTTC.

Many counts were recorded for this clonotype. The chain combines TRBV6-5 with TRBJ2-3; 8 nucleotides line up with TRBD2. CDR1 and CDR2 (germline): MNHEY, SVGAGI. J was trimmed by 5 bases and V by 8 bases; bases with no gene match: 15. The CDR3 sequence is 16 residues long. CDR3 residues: CASRPERESFRDTQYF. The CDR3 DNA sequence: TGTGCCAGCCGGCCGGAGCGGGAGTCTTTTAGAGATACGCAGTATTTT.

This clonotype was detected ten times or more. CDR3 residues: CASSYSSGSTDTQYF. CDR3 coding DNA: TGTGCCAGCAGTTACTCCTCAGGGAGCACAGATACGCAGTATTTT. The J gene is TRBJ2-3, the V gene TRBV6-2 or TRBV6-3, with D perhaps matching TRBD1 (5 bases). This CDR3 has 15 residues. CDR1 is MNHEY, CDR2 SVGEGT, per germline. Between the trimmed V and J ends, which lost 0 bases and 0 bases, there was a span of 7 bases.

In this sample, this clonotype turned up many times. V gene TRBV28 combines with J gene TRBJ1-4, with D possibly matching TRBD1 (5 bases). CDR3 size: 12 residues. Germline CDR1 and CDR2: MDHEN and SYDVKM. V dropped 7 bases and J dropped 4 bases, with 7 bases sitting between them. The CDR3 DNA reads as TGTGCCAGCACTGGGGGTAATGAAAAACTGTTTTTT. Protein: CASTGGNEKLFF.

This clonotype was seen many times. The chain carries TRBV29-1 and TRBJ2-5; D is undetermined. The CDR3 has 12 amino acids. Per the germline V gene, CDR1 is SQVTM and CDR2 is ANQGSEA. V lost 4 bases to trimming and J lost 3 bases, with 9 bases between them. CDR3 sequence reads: CSVAGGEETQYF. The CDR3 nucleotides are TGCAGCGTTGCAGGTGGGGAAGAGACCCAGTACTTC.

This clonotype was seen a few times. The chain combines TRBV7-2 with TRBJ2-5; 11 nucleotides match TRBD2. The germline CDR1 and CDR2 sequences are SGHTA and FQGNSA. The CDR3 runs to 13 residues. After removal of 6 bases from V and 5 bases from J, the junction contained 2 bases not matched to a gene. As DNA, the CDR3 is TGTGCCAGCAGGCGGACTAGCGGGGAGACCCAGTACTTC. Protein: CASRRTSGETQYF.

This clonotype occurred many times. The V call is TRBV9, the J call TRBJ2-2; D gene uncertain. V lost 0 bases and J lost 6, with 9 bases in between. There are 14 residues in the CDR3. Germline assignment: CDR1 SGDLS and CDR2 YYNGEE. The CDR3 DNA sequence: TGTGCCAGCAGCGTAGTATGGGAATCCGGGGAGCTGTTTTTT. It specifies CASSVVWESGELFF.

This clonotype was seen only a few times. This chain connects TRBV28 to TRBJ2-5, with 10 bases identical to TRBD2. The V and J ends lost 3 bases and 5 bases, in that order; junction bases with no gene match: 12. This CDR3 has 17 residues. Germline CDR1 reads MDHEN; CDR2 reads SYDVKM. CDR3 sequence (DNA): TGTGCCAGCAGTTTTCTGGGCCAGCGGGGGGGCCGGGAGACCCAGTACTTC. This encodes CASSFLGQRGGRETQYF.

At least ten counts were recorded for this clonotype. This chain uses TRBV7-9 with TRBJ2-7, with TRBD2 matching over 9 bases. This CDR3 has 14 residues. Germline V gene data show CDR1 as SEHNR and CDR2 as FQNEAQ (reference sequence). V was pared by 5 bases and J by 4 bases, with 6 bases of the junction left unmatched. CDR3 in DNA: TGTGCCAGCAGCGAGGGACTAGCTGGATACGAGCAGTACTTC. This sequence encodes CASSEGLAGYEQYF.

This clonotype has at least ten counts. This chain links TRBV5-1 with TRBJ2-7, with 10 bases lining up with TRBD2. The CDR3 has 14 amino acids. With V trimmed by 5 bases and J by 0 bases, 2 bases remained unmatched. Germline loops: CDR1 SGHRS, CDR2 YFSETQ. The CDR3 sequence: CASSSGGTSYEQYF. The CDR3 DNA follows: TGCGCCAGCAGTAGCGGGGGGACCTCCTACGAGCAGTACTTC.

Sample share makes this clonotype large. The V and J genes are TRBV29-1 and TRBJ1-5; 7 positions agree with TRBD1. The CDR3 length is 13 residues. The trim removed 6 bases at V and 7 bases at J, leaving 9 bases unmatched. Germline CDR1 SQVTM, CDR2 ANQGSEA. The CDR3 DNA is TGCAGCGTGTACACAGGGGTGGGACAGCCCCAGCATTTT. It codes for CSVYTGVGQPQHF.

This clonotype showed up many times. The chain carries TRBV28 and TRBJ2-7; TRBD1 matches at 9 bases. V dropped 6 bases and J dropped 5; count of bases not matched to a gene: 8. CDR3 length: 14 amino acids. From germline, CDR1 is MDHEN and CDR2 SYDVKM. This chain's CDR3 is CASRSQGTGNEQYF. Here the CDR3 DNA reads TGTGCCAGCAGGTCACAGGGGACAGGGAACGAGCAGTACTTC.

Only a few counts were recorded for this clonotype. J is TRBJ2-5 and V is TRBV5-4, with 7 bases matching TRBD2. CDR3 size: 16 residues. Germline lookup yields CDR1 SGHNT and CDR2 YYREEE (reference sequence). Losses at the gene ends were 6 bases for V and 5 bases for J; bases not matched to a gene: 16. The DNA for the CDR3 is TGTGCCAGCAAAACGTTCAAAGGGTCCGGGGGGGAGACCCAGTACTTC. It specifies CASKTFKGSGGETQYF.

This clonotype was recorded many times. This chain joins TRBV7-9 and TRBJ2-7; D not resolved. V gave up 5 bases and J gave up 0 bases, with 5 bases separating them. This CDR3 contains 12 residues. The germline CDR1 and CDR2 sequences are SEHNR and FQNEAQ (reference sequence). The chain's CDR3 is CASSRFSYEQYF. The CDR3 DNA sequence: TGTGCCAGCAGCCGGTTCTCCTACGAGCAGTACTTC.

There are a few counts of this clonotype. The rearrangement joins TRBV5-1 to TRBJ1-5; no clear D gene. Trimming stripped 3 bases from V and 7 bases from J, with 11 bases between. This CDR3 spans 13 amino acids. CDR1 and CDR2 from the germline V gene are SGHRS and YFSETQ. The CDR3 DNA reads TGCGCCAGCAGCTCTTGGGCGGGACAGCCCCAGCATTTT. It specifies CASSSWAGQPQHF.

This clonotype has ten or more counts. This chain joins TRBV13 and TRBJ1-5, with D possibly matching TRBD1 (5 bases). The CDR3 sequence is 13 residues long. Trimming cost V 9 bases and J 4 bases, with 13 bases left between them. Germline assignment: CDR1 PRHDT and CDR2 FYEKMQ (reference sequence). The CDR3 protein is CARRDCCNQPQHF. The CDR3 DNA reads TGTGCCAGGAGGGACTGCTGTAATCAGCCCCAGCATTTT.

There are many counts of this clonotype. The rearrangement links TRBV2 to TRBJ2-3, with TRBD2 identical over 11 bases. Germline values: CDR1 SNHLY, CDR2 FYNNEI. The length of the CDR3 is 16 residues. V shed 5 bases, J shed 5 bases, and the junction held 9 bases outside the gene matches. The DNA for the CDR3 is TGTGCCAGCAGTCAGACTCTAGGACTAGCGGGAGATACGCAGTATTTT. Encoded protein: CASSQTLGLAGDTQYF.

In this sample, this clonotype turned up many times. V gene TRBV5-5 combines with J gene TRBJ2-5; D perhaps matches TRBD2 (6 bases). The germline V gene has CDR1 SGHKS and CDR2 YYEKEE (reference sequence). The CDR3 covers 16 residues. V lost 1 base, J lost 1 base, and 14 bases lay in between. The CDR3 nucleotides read TGTGCCAGCAGCTTGTCTCCGACTAGTCCCCAAGAGACCCAGTACTTC. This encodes CASSLSPTSPQETQYF.

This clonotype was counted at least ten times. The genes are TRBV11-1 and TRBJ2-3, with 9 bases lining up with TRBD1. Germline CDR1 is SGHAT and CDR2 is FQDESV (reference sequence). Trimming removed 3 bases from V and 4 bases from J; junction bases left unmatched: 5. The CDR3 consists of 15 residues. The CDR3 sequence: CASSFSGQGSDTQYF. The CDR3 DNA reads TGTGCCAGCAGCTTTTCCGGACAGGGGTCAGATACGCAGTATTTT.

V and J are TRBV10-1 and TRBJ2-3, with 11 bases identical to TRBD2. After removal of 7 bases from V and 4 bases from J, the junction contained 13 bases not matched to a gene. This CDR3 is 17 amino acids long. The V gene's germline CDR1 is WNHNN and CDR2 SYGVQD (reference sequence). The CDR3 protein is CASTPWGSGGAPDTQYF. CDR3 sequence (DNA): TGCGCCAGCACCCCCTGGGGTAGCGGGGGGGCTCCAGATACGCAGTATTTT.

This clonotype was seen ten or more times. The CDR3: CASIRDREWNEQFF. The CDR3, as DNA: TGTGCCAGCATTCGGGACAGGGAGTGGAATGAGCAGTTCTTC. This chain uses TRBV28 with TRBJ2-1; the match to TRBD1 covers 9 bases. V lost 7 bases to trimming and J lost 7 bases; unmatched junction nucleotides: 8. The germline V gene encodes CDR1 MDHEN and CDR2 SYDVKM. The CDR3 sequence is 14 residues long. Based on the CDR3 plus reference TRBV28 and TRBJ2-1, the full variable domain is DVKVTQSSRYLVKRTGEKVFLECVQDMDHENMFWYRQDPGLGLRLIYFSYDVKMKEKGDIPEGYSVSREKKERFSLILESASTNQTSMYLCASIRDREWNEQFFGPGTRLTVL.

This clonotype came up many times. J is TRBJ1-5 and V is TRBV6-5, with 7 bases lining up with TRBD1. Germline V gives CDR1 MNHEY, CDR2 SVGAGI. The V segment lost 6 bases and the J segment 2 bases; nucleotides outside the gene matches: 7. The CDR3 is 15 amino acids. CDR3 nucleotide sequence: TGTGCCAGCAGCTCAGGGGGAAAAGGCAATCAGCCCCAGCATTTT. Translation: CASSSGGKGNQPQHF.

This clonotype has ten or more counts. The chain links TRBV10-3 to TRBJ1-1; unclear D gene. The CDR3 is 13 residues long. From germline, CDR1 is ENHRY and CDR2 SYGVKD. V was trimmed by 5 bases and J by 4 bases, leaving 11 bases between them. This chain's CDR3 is CAISTNRGTEAFF. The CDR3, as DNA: TGTGCCATCAGTACCAACCGGGGCACTGAAGCTTTCTTT.

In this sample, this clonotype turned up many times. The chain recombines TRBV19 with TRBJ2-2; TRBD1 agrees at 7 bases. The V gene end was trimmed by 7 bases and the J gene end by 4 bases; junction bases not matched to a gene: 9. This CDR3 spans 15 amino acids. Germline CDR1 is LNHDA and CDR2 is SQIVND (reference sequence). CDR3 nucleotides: TGTGCCAGTACCACTGACAGGGTGGGCACCGGGGAGCTGTTTTTT. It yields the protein CASTTDRVGTGELFF.